These 23 T cell receptor beta chains were sequenced from one sample in a study of blood T cell repertoires in COVID-19. Generated by immunoSEQ multiplex PCR, the TCRdb table keeps only in-frame clones and is missing some. The sample lists 75,000 or so clones, roughly 86% occurring once. The sample was peripheral blood. These receptor sequences come from a man between 65 and 80 years old with acute or convalescent COVID-19.

The V call is TRBV5-4, the J call TRBJ1-3; the match to TRBD1 covers 10 bases. V shed 2 bases and J 4 bases; nucleotides not matched to a gene: 9. The CDR3 is 17 amino acids. Germline CDR1 SGHNT, CDR2 YYREEE (reference sequence). For the CDR3, the DNA is TGTGCCAGCAGCTTCATGGGAGGGACAGGGGTCGGAAACACCATATATTTT. It translates to CASSFMGGTGVGNTIYF.

CDR3 loop: CASSVLTGAEGETQYF. CDR3 DNA: TGTGCCAGCAGCGTACTGACAGGGGCCGAGGGGGAGACCCAGTACTTC. This chain connects TRBV9 to TRBJ2-5; 8 nucleotides match TRBD1. Per germline, CDR1 SGDLS and CDR2 YYNGEE. CDR3 length equals 16 residues. V shed 1 base and J 5 bases; nucleotides not matched to a gene: 10. Using reference TRBV9 and TRBJ2-5 for the parts outside the CDR3, the full variable domain is DSGVTQTPKHLITATGQRVTLRCSPRSGDLSVYWYQQSLDQGLQFLIQYYNGEERAKGNILERFSAQQFPDLHSELNLSSLELGDSALYFCASSVLTGAEGETQYFGPGTRLLVL.

CDR3 sequence (DNA): TGTGCCAGCAGCTTAGGGACAGGGGTCCTCCGGGAAGAGCAGTACTTC. Translation: CASSLGTGVLREEQYF. The chain has TRBV11-2 and TRBJ2-7; 9 bases are shared with TRBD1. V was pared by 1 base and J by 7 bases, with 11 bases of the junction left unmatched. Germline V gene sequence: CDR1 SGHAT, CDR2 FQNNGV. This CDR3 spans 16 amino acids.

This rearrangement joins TRBV28 to TRBJ1-5; D is ambiguous. Germline V gene sequence: CDR1 MDHEN, CDR2 SYDVKM. V was cut by 4 bases and J by 7 bases, with 5 bases left in between. This CDR3 region has 11 residues. CDR3 sequence: CASSSQQPQHF. The CDR3 DNA is TGTGCCAGCAGTTCACAGCAGCCCCAGCATTTT. The whole variable domain, remainder taken from reference TRBV28 and TRBJ1-5, is DVKVTQSSRYLVKRTGEKVFLECVQDMDHENMFWYRQDPGLGLRLIYFSYDVKMKEKGDIPEGYSVSREKKERFSLILESASTNQTSMYLCASSSQQPQHFGDGTRLSIL.

The rearrangement joins TRBV28 to TRBJ2-7; D gene unclear. Trimming removed 0 bases at V and 3 bases at J, with 9 bases between. The CDR3 is made up of 14 amino acids. Germline V gives CDR1 MDHEN, CDR2 SYDVKM. The CDR3: CASSLWTYFYEQYF. The DNA of the CDR3 is TGTGCCAGCAGTTTATGGACATACTTCTACGAGCAGTACTTC.

The V and J genes are TRBV3-1 (or the pseudogene TRBV3-2) and TRBJ2-7; possibly TRBD2 for D (7 bases). CDR1 is LGHDT and CDR2 is YNNKEL in the germline V gene (reference sequence). The V end lost 5 bases, the J end lost 13 bases, and 18 bases lay between the germline ends. The CDR3 covers 12 residues. CDR3 amino acids: CASSIEGGAHYF. The CDR3 nucleotides read TGTGCCAGCAGCATCGAGGGGGGGGCCCATTACTTC.

The CDR3 spells CASSWQGAVNTEAFF. CDR3 coding DNA: TGTGCCAGCAGTTGGCAGGGGGCCGTGAACACTGAAGCTTTCTTT. The chain combines TRBV27 with TRBJ1-1; 8 bases are shared with TRBD1. The CDR3 length is 15 residues. Germline CDR1 reads MNHEY; CDR2 reads SMNVEV (reference sequence). V dropped 4 bases and J dropped 0; count of bases not matched to a gene: 4.

The gene calls are TRBV3-1 (or the pseudogene TRBV3-2) and TRBJ2-2, with 10 bases fitting TRBD1. Per the germline V gene, CDR1 is LGHDT and CDR2 is YNNKEL (reference sequence). The ends lost 0 bases at V and 5 bases at J; junction bases unmatched: 18. This CDR3 contains 21 residues. CDR3 sequence reads: CASSQDCCCRTGGRGTGELFF. For the CDR3, the DNA is TGTGCCAGCAGCCAAGATTGTTGTTGCCGGACAGGGGGTCGGGGTACCGGGGAGCTGTTTTTT.

The chain is built from TRBV18 and TRBJ1-4; a weak D match, TRBD1 (6 bases). V lost 2 bases and J 16 bases, leaving 17 bases between the germline ends. Germline values: CDR1 KGHSH, CDR2 LQKENI. The length of the CDR3 is 13 residues. This CDR3 is CASSPSGEQGGFF. CDR3 DNA sequence: TGTGCCAGCTCACCATCCGGAGAACAGGGTGGGTTTTTT.

Concerning this clone itself: The sample carries other DNA sequences with the same CDR3. DNA of the CDR3: TGTGCCAGCAGCTTAGACAGAAATCAGCCCCAGCATTTT. This translates into CASSLDRNQPQHF. The chain employs TRBV11-2 and TRBJ1-5; D unclear. The CDR3 is 13 residues long. CDR1 and CDR2 (germline): SGHAT, FQNNGV. Trimming removed 0 bases at V and 4 bases at J, with 4 bases between.

The sample holds one count of this clone. The chain recombines TRBV6-5 with TRBJ2-7; maybe TRBD2 (5 bases). There are 13 residues in the CDR3. The V and J ends lost 6 bases and 3 bases respectively, with 12 bases between them. Germline loops: CDR1 MNHEY, CDR2 SVGAGI. For the CDR3, the DNA is TGTGCCAGCAGCCGGAGGCAGGACTACGAGCAGTACTTC. Its translation: CASSRRQDYEQYF.

The chain's CDR3 is CASSAGYYNEQFF. The CDR3 DNA follows: TGTGCCAGCAGCGCAGGGTACTACAATGAGCAGTTCTTC. This chain uses TRBV6-5 with TRBJ2-1, with D perhaps TRBD1 (5 bases). V lost 6 bases and J lost 3, with 9 bases in between. CDR1 is MNHEY, CDR2 SVGAGI, per germline. This CDR3 contains 13 residues.

The rearrangement uses TRBV7-2 and TRBJ1-5; 7 nucleotides align to TRBD1. From germline, CDR1 is SGHTA and CDR2 FQGNSA. J lost 1 base, V lost 3 bases, and 3 bases had no gene match. The CDR3 is made up of 15 amino acids. The CDR3 sequence is CASSFQGGSNQPQHF. The CDR3 coding sequence is TGTGCCAGCAGCTTTCAGGGGGGAAGCAATCAGCCCCAGCATTTT.

This chain joins TRBV19 and TRBJ2-3, with 10 bases matching TRBD2. V shed 6 bases and J 6 bases; nucleotides not matched to a gene: 9. The CDR3 covers 15 residues. Germline CDR1 and CDR2: LNHDA and SQIVND (reference sequence). DNA of the CDR3: TGTGCCAGTAGCCTCTCAGCGGGGGGGTGGGATACGCAGTATTTT. Protein sequence: CASSLSAGGWDTQYF.

This clone was counted between two and nine times. This chain joins TRBV7-8 and TRBJ2-7; TRBD1 might be the D (6 bases). Trimming removed 5 bases from V and 0 bases from J, with 14 bases in between. The CDR3 runs to 15 residues. Germline CDR1 and CDR2: SGHVS and FQNEAQ. CDR3: CASSPGTPVSYEQYF. The CDR3 DNA is TGTGCCAGCAGCCCCGGGACACCGGTCTCCTACGAGCAGTACTTC.

The J gene is TRBJ2-7, the V gene TRBV5-5, with a weak D call TRBD1 (6 bases). The CDR3 extends over 14 amino acids. With 4 bases removed from V and 2 bases from J, the gap between germline ends came to 13 bases. Germline CDR1 and CDR2: SGHKS and YYEKEE (reference sequence). The chain's CDR3 is CASSPSQGPYEQYF. Written as DNA, the CDR3 is TGTGCCAGCAGCCCTTCACAGGGTCCCTACGAGCAGTACTTC.

The chain is built from TRBV7-9 and TRBJ2-3; TRBD2 aligns across 7 bases. V lost 5 bases and J lost 4; bases outside the gene matches: 12. CDR1 and CDR2 (germline): SEHNR, FQNEAQ (reference sequence). This CDR3 region has 16 residues. The CDR3 nucleotides read TGTGCCAGCAGCAATAGTGGCGGGGGATTGGCAGATACGCAGTATTTT. Its protein is CASSNSGGGLADTQYF.

This clone has only a few counts. The chain carries TRBV18 and TRBJ1-5; D is ambiguous. This CDR3 has 15 residues. V lost 5 bases, J lost 0 bases, and 11 bases lay in between. Germline CDR1 and CDR2: KGHSH and LQKENI. CDR3 nucleotide sequence: TGTGCCAGCTCAGCGGGCGGGTATAGCAATCAGCCCCAGCATTTT. Protein sequence: CASSAGGYSNQPQHF.

The chain carries TRBV28 and TRBJ1-3; tentatively, D is TRBD1 (6 bases). CDR1 is MDHEN and CDR2 is SYDVKM in the germline V gene. Trimming stripped 6 bases from V and 0 bases from J, with 6 bases between. The CDR3 length is 13 residues. This CDR3 is CASRQGSGNTIYF. The CDR3 coding sequence is TGTGCCAGCAGACAGGGCTCTGGAAACACCATATATTTT.

The chain links TRBV5-4 to TRBJ2-7; 8 bases agree with TRBD1. Trimming removed 4 bases from V and 7 bases from J; junction bases left unmatched: 4. CDR1 SGHNT and CDR2 YYREEE come from the germline V gene (reference sequence). This CDR3 spans 12 amino acids. CDR3 coding DNA: TGTGCCAGCAGCCAGGGGGCGGGGGAGCAGTACTTC. This codes for CASSQGAGEQYF.

V and J are TRBV7-9 and TRBJ1-6; D gene uncertain. V dropped 9 bases and J dropped 14 bases, with 17 bases sitting between them. CDR1 is SEHNR, CDR2 FQNEAQ, per germline (reference sequence). This CDR3 is 12 amino acids long. CDR3 nucleotide sequence: TGTGCCAGTACGGACGGCCCCGGGGCCCTCCACTTT. Translating gives CASTDGPGALHF.

CDR3 coding DNA: TGCGCCAGCAGCCGAACCGGGACTAGCGGGATCCACGAGCAGTACTTC. Encoded protein: CASSRTGTSGIHEQYF. V usage is TRBV4-1 and J usage is TRBJ2-7; TRBD2 aligns across 13 bases. CDR3 length: 16 residues. Germline CDR1 reads MGHRA; CDR2 reads YSYEKL. J lost 5 bases, V lost 4 bases, and 8 bases had no gene match.

The chain is built from TRBV5-5 and TRBJ2-3, with D tentatively TRBD1 (5 bases). The CDR3 is made up of 14 amino acids. Trimming removed 4 bases from V and 0 bases from J, with 9 bases in between. The germline V gene encodes CDR1 SGHKS and CDR2 YYEKEE (reference sequence). The CDR3: CASSVQDSTDTQYF. CDR3 coding DNA: TGTGCCAGCAGCGTACAGGACAGCACAGATACGCAGTATTTT. The full variable domain, completed using reference TRBV5-5 and TRBJ2-3, is DAGVTQSPTHLIKTRGQQVTLRCSPISGHKSVSWYQQVLGQGPQFIFQYYEKEERGRGNFPDRFSARQFPNYSSELNVNALLLGDSALYLCASSVQDSTDTQYFGPGTRLTVL.